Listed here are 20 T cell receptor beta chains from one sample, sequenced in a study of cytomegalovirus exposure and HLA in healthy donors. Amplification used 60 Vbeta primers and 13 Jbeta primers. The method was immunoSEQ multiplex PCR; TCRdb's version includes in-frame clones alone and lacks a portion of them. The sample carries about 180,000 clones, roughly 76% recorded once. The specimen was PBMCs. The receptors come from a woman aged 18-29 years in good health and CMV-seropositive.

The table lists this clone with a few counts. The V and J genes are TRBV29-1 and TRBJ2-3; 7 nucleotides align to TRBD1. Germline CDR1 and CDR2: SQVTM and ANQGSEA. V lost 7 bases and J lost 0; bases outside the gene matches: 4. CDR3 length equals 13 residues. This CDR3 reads CSGTGTSTDTQYF. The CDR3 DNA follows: TGCAGCGGGACAGGCACTAGCACAGATACGCAGTATTTT.

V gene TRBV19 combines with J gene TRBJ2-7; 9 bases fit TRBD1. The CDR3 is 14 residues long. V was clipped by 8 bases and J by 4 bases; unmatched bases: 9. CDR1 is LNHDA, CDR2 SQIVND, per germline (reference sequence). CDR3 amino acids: CASARTGASYEQYF. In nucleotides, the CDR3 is TGTGCCAGTGCCAGGACAGGGGCATCTTACGAGCAGTACTTC.

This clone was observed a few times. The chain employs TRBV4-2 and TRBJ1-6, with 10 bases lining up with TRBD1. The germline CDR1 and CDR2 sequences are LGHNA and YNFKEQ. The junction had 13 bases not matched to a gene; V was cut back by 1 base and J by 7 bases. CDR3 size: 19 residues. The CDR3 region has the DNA TGTGCCAGCAGCCAAGTGTTATTATTTGACAGGGGGCTCAATTCACCCCTCCACTTT. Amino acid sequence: CASSQVLLFDRGLNSPLHF.

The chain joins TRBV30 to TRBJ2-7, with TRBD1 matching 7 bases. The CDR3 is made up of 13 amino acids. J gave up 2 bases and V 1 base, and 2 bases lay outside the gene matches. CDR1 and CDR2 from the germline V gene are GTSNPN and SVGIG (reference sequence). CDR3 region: CAWSGTGTYEQYF. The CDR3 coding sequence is TGTGCCTGGAGTGGGACAGGAACCTACGAGCAGTACTTC.

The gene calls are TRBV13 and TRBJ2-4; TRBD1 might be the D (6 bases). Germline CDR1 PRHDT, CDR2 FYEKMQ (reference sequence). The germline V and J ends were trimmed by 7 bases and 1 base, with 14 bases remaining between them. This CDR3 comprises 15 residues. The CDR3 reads CASTAAGDAKNIQYF. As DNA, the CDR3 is TGTGCCAGCACGGCGGCAGGGGATGCCAAAAACATTCAGTACTTC.

CDR3 residues: CASSLEEYYGSFPPYGYTF. The CDR3 nucleotides read TGTGCCAGCAGCTTGGAAGAATACTACGGGAGCTTTCCCCCCTATGGCTACACCTTC. The rearrangement links TRBV7-2 to TRBJ1-2; no clear D. Germline V lookup: CDR1 SGHTA, CDR2 FQGNSA. V lost 3 bases and J lost 4, with 27 bases in between. The CDR3 sequence is 19 residues long.

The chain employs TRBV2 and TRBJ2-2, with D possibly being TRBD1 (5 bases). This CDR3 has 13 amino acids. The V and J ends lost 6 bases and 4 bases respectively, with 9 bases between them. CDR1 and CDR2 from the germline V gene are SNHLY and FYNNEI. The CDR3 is CASRLTATGELFF. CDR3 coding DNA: TGTGCCAGCAGGCTGACAGCCACCGGGGAGCTGTTTTTT.

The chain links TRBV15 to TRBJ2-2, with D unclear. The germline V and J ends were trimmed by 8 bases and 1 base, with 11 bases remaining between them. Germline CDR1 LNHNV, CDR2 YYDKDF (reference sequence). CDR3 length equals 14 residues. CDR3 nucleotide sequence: TGTGCCACCGTCAGGCAGGAGAACACCGGGGAGCTGTTTTTT. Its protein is CATVRQENTGELFF.

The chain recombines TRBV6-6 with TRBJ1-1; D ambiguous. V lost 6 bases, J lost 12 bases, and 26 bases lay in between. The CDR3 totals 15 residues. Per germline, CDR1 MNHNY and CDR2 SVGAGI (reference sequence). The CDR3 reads CASSSPRTETGRTFF. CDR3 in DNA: TGTGCCAGCAGCTCCCCCCGTACCGAAACCGGTAGAACTTTCTTT.

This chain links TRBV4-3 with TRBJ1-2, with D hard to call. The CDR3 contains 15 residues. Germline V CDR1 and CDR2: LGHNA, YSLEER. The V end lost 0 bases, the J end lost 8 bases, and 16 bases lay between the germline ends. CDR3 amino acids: CASSQDGSQLGGYTF. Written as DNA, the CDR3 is TGCGCCAGCAGCCAAGATGGCTCCCAGTTGGGCGGCTACACCTTC.

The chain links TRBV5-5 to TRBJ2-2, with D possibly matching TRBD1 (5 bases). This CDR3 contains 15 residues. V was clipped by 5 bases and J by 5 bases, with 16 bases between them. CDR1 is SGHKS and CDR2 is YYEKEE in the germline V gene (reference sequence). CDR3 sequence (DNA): TGTGCCAGCAGGCCTTACGAGACAGCAACCGGGGAGCTGTTTTTT. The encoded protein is CASRPYETATGELFF.

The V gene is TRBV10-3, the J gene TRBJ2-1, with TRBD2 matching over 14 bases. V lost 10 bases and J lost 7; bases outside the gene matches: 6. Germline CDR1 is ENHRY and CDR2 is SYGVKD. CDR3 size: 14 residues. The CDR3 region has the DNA TGTGCCACCGGGACTAGCGGGGGCCCTAATGAGCAGTTCTTC. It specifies CATGTSGGPNEQFF.

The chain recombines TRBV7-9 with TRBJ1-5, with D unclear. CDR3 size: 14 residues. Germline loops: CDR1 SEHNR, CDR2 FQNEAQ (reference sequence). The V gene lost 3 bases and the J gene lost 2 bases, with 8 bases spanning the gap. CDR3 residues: CASSFSEGNQPQHF. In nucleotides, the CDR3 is TGTGCCAGCAGCTTTAGCGAGGGCAATCAGCCCCAGCATTTT.

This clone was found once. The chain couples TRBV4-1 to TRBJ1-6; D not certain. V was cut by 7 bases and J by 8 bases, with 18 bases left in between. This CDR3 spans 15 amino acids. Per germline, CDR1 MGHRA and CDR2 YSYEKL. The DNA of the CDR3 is TGCGCCAGCACATTAGTATGGCAGGATTATTCACCCCTCCACTTT. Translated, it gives CASTLVWQDYSPLHF.

The CDR3 is CASSQGVSGVTNYGYTF. The CDR3 nucleotides read TGCGCCAGCAGCCAGGGAGTTTCCGGGGTGACTAACTATGGCTACACCTTC. The V gene is TRBV4-1, the J gene TRBJ1-2, with unresolved D. The V gene lost 3 bases and the J gene lost 0 bases, with 17 bases spanning the gap. The CDR3 runs 17 residues. Germline V gene sequence: CDR1 MGHRA, CDR2 YSYEKL.

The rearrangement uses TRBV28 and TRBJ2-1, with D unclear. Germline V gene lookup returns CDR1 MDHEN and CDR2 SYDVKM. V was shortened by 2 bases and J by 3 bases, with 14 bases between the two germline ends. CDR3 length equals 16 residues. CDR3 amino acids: CASSLPDFPYYNEQFF. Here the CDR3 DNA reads TGTGCCAGCAGTTTACCCGACTTCCCCTACTACAATGAGCAGTTCTTC.

CDR3 in amino acids: CATPGFAVGHKGSNSPLHF. CDR3 nucleotides: TGTGCCACCCCAGGGTTTGCAGTGGGACATAAGGGGTCAAATTCACCCCTCCACTTT. The chain couples TRBV19 to TRBJ1-6, with TRBD1 as a possible D gene (6 bases). The germline CDR1 and CDR2 sequences are LNHDA and SQIVND (reference sequence). Trimming took off 10 bases at V and 7 bases at J, with 32 bases between the two ends. This CDR3 spans 19 amino acids.

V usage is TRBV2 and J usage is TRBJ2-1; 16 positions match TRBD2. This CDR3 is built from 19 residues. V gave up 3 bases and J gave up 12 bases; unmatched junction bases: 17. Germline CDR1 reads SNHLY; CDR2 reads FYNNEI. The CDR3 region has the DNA TGTGCCAGCAGTGAGTTTATAGTGGGAGGGACTAGCGGGGGGGATGGGCAGTTCTTC. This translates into CASSEFIVGGTSGGDGQFF. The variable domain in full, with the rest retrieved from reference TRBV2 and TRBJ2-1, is EPEVTQTPSHQVTQMGQEVILRCVPISNHLYFYWYRQILGQKVEFLVSFYNNEISEKSEIFDDQFSVERPDGSNFTLKIRSTKLEDSAMYFCASSEFIVGGTSGGDGQFFGPGTRLTVL.

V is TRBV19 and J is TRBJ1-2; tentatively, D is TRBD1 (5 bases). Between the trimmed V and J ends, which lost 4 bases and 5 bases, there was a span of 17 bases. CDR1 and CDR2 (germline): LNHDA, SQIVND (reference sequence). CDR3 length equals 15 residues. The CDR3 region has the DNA TGTGCCAGTAGTAGTCCCTCAGGGTTTGGATATGGCTACACCTTC. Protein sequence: CASSSPSGFGYGYTF.

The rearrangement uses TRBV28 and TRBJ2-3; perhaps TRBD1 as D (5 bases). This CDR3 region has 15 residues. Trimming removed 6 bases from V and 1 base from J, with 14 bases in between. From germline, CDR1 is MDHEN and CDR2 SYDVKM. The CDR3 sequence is CASSPPDRRTDTQYF. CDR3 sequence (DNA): TGTGCCAGCAGCCCCCCAGACAGACGCACAGATACGCAGTATTTT. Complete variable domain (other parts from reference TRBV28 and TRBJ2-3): DVKVTQSSRYLVKRTGEKVFLECVQDMDHENMFWYRQDPGLGLRLIYFSYDVKMKEKGDIPEGYSVSREKKERFSLILESASTNQTSMYLCASSPPDRRTDTQYFGPGTRLTVL.